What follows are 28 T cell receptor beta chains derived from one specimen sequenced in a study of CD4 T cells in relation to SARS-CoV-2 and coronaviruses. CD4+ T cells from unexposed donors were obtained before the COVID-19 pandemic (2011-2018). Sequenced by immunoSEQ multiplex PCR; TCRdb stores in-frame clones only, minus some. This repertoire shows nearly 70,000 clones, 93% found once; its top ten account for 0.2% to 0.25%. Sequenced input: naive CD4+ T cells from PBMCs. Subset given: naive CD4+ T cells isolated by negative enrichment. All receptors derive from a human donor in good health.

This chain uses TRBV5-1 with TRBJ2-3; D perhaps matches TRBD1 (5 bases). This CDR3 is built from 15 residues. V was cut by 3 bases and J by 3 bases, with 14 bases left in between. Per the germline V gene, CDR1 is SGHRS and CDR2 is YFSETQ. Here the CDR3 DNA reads TGCGCCAGCAGCTGGGGTAATCAGGGTACAGATACGCAGTATTTT. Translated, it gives CASSWGNQGTDTQYF. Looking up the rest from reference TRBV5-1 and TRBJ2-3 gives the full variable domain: KAGVTQTPRYLIKTRGQQVTLSCSPISGHRSVSWYQQTPGQGLQFLFEYFSETQRNKGNFPGRFSGRQFSNSRSEMNVSTLELGDSALYLCASSWGNQGTDTQYFGPGTRLTVL.

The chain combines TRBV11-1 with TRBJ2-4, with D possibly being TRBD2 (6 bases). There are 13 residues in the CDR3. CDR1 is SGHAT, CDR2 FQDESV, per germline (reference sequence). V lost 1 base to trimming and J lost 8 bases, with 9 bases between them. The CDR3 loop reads CASSLGRGDIQYF. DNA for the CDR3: TGTGCCAGCAGCTTAGGGCGGGGAGACATTCAGTACTTC.

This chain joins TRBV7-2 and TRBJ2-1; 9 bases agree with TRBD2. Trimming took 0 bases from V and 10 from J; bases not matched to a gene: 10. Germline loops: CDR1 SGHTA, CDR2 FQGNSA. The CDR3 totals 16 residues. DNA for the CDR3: TGTGCCAGCAGCTTAGCAAGGAGAGGAGCGGGGGGCGAGCAGTTCTTC. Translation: CASSLARRGAGGEQFF.

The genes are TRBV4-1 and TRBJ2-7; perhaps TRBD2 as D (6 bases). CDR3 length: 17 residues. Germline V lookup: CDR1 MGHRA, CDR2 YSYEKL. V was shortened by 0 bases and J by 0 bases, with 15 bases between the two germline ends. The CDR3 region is CASSQDFRLANSYEQYF. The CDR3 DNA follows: TGCGCCAGCAGCCAAGATTTCCGGCTAGCGAACTCCTACGAGCAGTACTTC.

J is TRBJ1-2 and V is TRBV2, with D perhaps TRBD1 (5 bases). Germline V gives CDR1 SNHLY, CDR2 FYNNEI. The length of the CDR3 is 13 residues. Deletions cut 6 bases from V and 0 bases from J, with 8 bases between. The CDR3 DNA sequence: TGTGCCAGCAGGGACAACACTAACTATGGCTACACCTTC. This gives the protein CASRDNTNYGYTF.

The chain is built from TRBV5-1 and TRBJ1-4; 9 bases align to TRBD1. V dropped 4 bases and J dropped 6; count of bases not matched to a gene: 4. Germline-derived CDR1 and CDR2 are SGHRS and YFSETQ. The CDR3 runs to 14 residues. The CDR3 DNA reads TGCGCCAGCAGCCAACAGGGGGCTGATGAAAAACTGTTTTTT. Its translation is CASSQQGADEKLFF.

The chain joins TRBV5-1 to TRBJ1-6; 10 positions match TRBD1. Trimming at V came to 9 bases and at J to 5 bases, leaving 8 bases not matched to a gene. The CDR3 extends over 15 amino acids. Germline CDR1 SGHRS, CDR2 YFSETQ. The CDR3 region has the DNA TGCGCCACTCGACAGGGGGCCGAACATAATTCACCCCTCCACTTT. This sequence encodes CATRQGAEHNSPLHF.

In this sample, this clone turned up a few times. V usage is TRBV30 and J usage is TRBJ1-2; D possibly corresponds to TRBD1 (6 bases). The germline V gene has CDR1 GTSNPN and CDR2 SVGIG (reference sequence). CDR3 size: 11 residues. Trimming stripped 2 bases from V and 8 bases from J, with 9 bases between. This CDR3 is CAWSPGAGYTF. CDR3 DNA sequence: TGTGCCTGGAGTCCAGGGGCGGGCTACACCTTC.

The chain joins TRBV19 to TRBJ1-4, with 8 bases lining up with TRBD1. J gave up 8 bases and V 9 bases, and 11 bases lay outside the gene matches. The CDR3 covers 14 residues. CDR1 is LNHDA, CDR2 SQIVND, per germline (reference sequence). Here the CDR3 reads CASHPTGAGEKLFF. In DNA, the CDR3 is TGTGCCAGCCACCCGACAGGGGCTGGCGAAAAACTGTTTTTT.

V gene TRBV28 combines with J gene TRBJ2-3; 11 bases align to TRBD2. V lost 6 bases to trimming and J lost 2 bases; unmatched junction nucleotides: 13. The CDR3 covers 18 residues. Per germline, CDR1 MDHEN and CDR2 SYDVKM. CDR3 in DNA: TGTGCCAGCAGGCCATCTAGCGGGAGGAGCGTTCACACAGATACGCAGTATTTT. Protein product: CASRPSSGRSVHTDTQYF. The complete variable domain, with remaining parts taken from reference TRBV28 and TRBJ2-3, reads DVKVTQSSRYLVKRTGEKVFLECVQDMDHENMFWYRQDPGLGLRLIYFSYDVKMKEKGDIPEGYSVSREKKERFSLILESASTNQTSMYLCASRPSSGRSVHTDTQYFGPGTRLTVL.

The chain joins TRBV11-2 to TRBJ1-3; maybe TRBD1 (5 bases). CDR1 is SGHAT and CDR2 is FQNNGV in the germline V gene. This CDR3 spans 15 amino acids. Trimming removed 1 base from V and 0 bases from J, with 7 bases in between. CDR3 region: CASSLVDSSGNTIYF. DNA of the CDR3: TGTGCCAGCAGCTTAGTTGACAGCTCTGGAAACACCATATATTTT. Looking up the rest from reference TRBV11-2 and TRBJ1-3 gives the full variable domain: EAGVAQSPRYKIIEKRQSVAFWCNPISGHATLYWYQQILGQGPKLLIQFQNNGVVDDSQLPKDRFSAERLKGVDSTLKIQPAKLEDSAVYLCASSLVDSSGNTIYFGEGSWLTVV.

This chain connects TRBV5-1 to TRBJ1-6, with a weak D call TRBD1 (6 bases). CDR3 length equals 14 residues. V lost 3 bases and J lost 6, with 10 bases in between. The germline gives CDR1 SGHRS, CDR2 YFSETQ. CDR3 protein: CASSSGQINSPLHF. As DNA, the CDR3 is TGCGCCAGCAGCTCTGGACAGATTAATTCACCCCTCCACTTT.

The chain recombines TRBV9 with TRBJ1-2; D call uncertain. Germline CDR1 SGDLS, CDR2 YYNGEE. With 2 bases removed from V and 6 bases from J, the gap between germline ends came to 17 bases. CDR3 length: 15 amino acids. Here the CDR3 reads CASSVVGTGEDGYTF. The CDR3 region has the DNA TGTGCCAGCAGCGTGGTAGGTACCGGGGAGGATGGCTACACCTTC.

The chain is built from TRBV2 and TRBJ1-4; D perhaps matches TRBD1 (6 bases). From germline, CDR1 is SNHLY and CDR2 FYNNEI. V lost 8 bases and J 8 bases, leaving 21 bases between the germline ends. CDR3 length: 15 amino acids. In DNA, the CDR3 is TGTGCCAGCTGCAGGACAGAGCTAATCCTCGAAAAACTGTTTTTT. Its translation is CASCRTELILEKLFF.

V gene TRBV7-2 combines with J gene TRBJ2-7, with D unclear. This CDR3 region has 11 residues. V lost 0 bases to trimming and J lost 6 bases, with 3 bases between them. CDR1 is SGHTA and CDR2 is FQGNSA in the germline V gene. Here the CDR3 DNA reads TGTGCCAGCAGCTTAGCGGGCGAGCAGTACTTC. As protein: CASSLAGEQYF.

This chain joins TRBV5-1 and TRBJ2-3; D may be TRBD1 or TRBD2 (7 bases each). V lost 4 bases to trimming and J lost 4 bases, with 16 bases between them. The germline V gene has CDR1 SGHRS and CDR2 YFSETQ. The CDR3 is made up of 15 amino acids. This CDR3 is CASSRQGGGADTQYF. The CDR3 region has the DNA TGCGCCAGCAGCCGCCAGGGGGGGGGTGCAGATACGCAGTATTTT.

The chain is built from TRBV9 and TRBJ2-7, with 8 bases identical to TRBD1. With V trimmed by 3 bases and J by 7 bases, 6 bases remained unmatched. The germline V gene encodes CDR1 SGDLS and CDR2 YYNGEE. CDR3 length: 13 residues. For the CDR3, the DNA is TGTGCCAGCAGCGCGCAGGGGGCACGGGAGCAGTACTTC. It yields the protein CASSAQGAREQYF.

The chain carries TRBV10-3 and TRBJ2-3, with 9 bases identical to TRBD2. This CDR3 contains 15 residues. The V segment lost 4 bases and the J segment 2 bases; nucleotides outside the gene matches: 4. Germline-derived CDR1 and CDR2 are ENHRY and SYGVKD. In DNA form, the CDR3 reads TGTGCCATCAGTGGAGGGACTAGCATCACAGATACGCAGTATTTT. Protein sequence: CAISGGTSITDTQYF.

The CDR3, as DNA: TGCGCCAGCAGCCAAGATATCCGGATTAAAACACACAATGAGCAGTTCTTC. Amino acid sequence: CASSQDIRIKTHNEQFF. The chain carries TRBV4-3 and TRBJ2-1; D unclear. There are 17 residues in the CDR3. V lost 0 bases, J lost 5 bases, and 17 bases lay in between. Germline CDR1 is LGHNA and CDR2 is YSLEER.

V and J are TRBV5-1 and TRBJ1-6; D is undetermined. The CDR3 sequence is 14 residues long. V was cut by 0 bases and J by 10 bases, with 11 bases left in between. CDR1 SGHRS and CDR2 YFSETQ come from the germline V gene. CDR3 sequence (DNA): TGCGCCAGCAGCTTGGCAATGGGCGGGTCACCCCTCCACTTT. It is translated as CASSLAMGGSPLHF.

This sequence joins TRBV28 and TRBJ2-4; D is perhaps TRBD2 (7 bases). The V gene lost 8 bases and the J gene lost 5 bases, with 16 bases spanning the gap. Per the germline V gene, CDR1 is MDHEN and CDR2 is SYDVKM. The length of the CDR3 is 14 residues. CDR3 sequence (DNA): TGTGCCAGCTGGGGGGGGGCAACCCAAAACATTCAGTACTTC. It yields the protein CASWGGATQNIQYF.

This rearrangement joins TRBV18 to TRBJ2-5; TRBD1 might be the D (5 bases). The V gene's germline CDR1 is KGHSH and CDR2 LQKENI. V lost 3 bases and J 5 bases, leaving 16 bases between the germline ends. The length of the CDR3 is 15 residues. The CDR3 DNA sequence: TGTGCCAGCTCACCCCCTGGGGCAGGGAAGGAGACCCAGTACTTC. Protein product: CASSPPGAGKETQYF.

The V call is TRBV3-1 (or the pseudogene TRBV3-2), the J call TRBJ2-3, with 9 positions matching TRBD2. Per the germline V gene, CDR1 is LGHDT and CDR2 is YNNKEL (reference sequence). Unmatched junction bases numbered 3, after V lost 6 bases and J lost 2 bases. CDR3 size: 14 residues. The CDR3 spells CASSSGGNTDTQYF. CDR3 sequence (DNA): TGTGCCAGCAGTAGCGGGGGCAACACAGATACGCAGTATTTT.

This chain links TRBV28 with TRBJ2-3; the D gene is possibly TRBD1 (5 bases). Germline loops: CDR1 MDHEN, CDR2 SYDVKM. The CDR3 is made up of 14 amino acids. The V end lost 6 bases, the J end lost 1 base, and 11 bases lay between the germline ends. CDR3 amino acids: CASRWGRGTDTQYF. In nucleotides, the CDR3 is TGTGCCAGCAGGTGGGGCAGGGGCACAGATACGCAGTATTTT. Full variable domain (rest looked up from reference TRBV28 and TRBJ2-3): DVKVTQSSRYLVKRTGEKVFLECVQDMDHENMFWYRQDPGLGLRLIYFSYDVKMKEKGDIPEGYSVSREKKERFSLILESASTNQTSMYLCASRWGRGTDTQYFGPGTRLTVL.

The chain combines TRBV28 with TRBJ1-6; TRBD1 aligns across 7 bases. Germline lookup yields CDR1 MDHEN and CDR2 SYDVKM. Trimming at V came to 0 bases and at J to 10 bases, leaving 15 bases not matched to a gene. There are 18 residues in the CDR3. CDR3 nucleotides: TGTGCCAGCAGTTTATGGGGGACAGTTTTTAAGGGTTACTCACCCCTCCACTTT. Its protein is CASSLWGTVFKGYSPLHF.

The CDR3 spells CASSFHYEQYF. CDR3 coding DNA: TGTGCCAGCAGTTTCCACTACGAGCAGTACTTC. V usage is TRBV27 and J usage is TRBJ2-7; D remains ambiguous. V gave up 3 bases and J gave up 3 bases, with 3 bases separating them. The CDR3 covers 11 residues. The germline V gene encodes CDR1 MNHEY and CDR2 SMNVEV (reference sequence).

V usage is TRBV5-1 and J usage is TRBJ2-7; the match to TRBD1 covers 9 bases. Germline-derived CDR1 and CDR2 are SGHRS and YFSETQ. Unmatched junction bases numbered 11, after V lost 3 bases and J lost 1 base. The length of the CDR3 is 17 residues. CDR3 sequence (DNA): TGCGCCAGCAGCTACCCAGTGACAGGGGGTTCGTCCTACGAGCAGTACTTC. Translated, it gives CASSYPVTGGSSYEQYF.

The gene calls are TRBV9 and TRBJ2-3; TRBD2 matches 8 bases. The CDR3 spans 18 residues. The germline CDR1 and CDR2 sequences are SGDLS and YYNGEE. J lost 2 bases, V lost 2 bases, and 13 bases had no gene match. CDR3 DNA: TGTGCCAGCAGCGTCTCCGGGTTCGGGGGGGCATCCACAGATACGCAGTATTTT. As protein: CASSVSGFGGASTDTQYF.